This TCR beta chain originates from a study of T cell clones after liver transplantation (dated by TCRdb to about 2019). For the wider study: ITN030ST, the source of the samples, was a randomized trial that attempted immunosuppression withdrawal within 2 years of liver transplantation. Donor-reactive T cell clones were identified by TCRbeta sequencing following a pre-transplant mixed lymphocyte reaction and were subsequently tracked in post-transplant blood. As an antigen-independent comparator for the donor-reactive sequences, third party-reactive TCRbeta sequences from pre-transplant MLRs were identified as well. Three of the eight recipients were HCV-positive; the others were transplanted for non-autoimmune, non-viral indications. Until randomization at 12-24 months post-transplant, subjects were given standard immunosuppression, with no induction therapy. Tolerance meant complete immunosuppression withdrawal for at least one year without liver enzymes rising beyond twice the upper limit of normal. Blood samples were collected pre-transplant, then pre-randomization ahead of withdrawal, and finally post-randomization once withdrawal had either been completed or failed. The studied cohort comprised 8 liver transplant recipients, 3 classified as tolerant and 5 as non-tolerant.

High-throughput TCRbeta CDR3 sequencing of frozen genomic DNA was performed by immunoSEQ, with PCR amplification, mapping, bias correction and internal controls included. Per the original workflow: Productive rearrangements were retained, and unique TCRbeta sequences were defined by the CDR3 nucleotide sequence together with the V and J gene. For classification of a sequence as donor-reactive, at least 5-fold expansion in CFSE-low cells relative to unstimulated pre-transplant cells and a frequency of at least 0.01% were required. Minimum frequency thresholds were set for each subject based on the unstimulated sample with the lowest template count, ensuring at least 90% detection power. Jensen-Shannon divergence between the top 1000 TCRbeta sequences post-transplant and pre-transplant was used to measure repertoire turnover. Changes in detection of donor-reactive sequences were assessed with two-sided Fisher's exact tests. Not all clones reach the TCRdb copy of this immuneACCESS table, which keeps in-frame sequences only. Checked studies attribute under half of the gap to unresolved V genes and leave the rest unexplained. That table supplies the V and J calls and clone size; D and trimming were determined from the DNA. For this sample there are around 110,000 clones; 90% appear just once. In total, the top ten clones hold approximately 0.84% of the sample.

Results the study describes overall, beyond this receptor: Circulating donor-reactive CD4 TCRbeta sequences fell significantly post-transplant in most of the 8 subjects, irrespective of tolerance or HCV status. Low numbers of available donor cells limited the measurable donor-reactive repertoire in a couple of subjects. Because allograft tissue specimens were not available, migration of donor-reactive T cells into the graft, rather than deletion, may have occurred. The conclusions were considered preliminary, being limited by small, heterogeneous patient numbers and non-standardized post-transplant time points. A greater decline was seen for donor-reactive sequences than for third party-reactive sequences, suggesting partial antigen-specific deletion unrelated to withdrawal success. When repertoire turnover was accounted for, significantly reduced detection of donor-reactive sequences was found in 7 of 8 subjects for CD4 and in 8 of 8 subjects for CD8.

Unstimulated PBMCs, after thawing, were stained for CD3, CD4 and CD8 and then FACS-sorted into CD3+CD4+ and CD3+CD8+ populations. All 8 studied subjects were randomized to withdrawal of immunosuppression. The Qiagen DNeasy Blood and Tissue Kit was used to isolate genomic DNA. As concerns this clone: No cognate antigen has been identified for it. No qualities accompany the bases; no much larger clone lies one base away.

The germline V gene sets CDR1 to SGHTA and CDR2 to FQGTGA. The CDR3 goes from the cysteine to the phenylalanine over 19 residues. Here the CDR3 DNA is all that survives: 57 bases in frame from base 1. V and J are trimmed by 5 bases and 1 base, and the gene matches miss 13 bases of the junction. The clonotype was recovered from a human patient who received a liver transplant. After a transplant, certain T cells may trace back to the graft donor. This sequence uses TRBV7-3 and TRBJ2-3; 12 bases in the middle match TRBD2. The starting material was CD4+ T cells from blood, obtained 12 months after liver transplant. The nucleotides read TGTGCCAGCAGCCCTTTGGGCCGACTAGCGGGGGAACGCACAGATACGCAGTATTTT. Its protein is CASSPLGRLAGERTDTQYF.